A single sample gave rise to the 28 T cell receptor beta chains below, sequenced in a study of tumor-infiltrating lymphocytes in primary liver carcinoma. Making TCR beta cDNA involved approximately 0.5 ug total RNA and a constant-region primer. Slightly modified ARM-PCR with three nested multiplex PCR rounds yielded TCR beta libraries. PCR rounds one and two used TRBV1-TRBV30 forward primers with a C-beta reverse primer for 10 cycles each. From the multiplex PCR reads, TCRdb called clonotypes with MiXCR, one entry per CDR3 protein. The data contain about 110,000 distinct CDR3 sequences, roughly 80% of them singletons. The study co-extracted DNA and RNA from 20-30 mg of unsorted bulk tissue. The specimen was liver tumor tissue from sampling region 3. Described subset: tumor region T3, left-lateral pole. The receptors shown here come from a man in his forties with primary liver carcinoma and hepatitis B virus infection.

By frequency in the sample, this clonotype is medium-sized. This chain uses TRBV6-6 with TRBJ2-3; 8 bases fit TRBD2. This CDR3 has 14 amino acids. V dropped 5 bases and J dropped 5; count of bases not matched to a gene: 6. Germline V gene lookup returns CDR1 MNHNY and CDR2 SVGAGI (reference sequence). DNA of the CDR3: TGTGCCAGCAGTCGGACTAGCCAGGGAGATACGCAGTATTTT. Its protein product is CASSRTSQGDTQYF.

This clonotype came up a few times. In DNA form, the CDR3 reads TGTGCCAGCAGCGCCGGGACTTATACGCAGTATTTT. This gives the protein CASSAGTYTQYF. This rearrangement joins TRBV25-1 to TRBJ2-3; tentatively, D is TRBD2 (6 bases). CDR1 is MGHDK, CDR2 SYGVNS, per germline. The CDR3 consists of 12 residues. Trimming removed 6 bases at V and 7 bases at J, with 11 bases between.

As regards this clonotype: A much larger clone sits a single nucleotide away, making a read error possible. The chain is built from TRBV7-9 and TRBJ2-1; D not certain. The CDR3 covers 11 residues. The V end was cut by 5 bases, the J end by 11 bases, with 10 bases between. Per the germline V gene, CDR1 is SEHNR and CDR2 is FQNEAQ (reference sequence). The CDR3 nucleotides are TGTGCCAGCAGCCCCCAGGCGAAGCAGTTCTTC. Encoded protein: CASSPQAKQFF.

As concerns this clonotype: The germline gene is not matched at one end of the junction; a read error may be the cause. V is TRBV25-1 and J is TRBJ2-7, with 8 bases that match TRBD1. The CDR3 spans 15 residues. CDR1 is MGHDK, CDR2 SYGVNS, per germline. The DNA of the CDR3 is TGTGCCAGCAATGAATCGCGGACAGGGACATACGAGCAGTATTTC. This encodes CASNESRTGTYEQYF.

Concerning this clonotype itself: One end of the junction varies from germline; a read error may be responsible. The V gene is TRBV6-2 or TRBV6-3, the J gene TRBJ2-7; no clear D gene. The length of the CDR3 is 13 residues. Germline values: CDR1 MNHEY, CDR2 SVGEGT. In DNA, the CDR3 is TGTGGTAGCAGTTACGAGGTACCCTACAAGCAGTACTTC. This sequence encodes CGSSYEVPYKQYF.

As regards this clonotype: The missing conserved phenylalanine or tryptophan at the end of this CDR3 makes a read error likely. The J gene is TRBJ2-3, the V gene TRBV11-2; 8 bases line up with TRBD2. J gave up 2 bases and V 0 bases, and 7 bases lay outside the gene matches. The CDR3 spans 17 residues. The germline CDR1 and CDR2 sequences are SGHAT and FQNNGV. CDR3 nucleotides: TGTGCCAGCAGCTTAGATCCGGGGGGGACTACCACAGATACGCAGTATTCT. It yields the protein CASSLDPGGTTTDTQYS.

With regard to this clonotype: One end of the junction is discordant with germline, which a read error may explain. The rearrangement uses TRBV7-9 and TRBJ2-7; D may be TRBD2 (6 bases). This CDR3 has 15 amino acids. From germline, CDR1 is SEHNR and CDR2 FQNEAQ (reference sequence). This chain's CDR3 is CASSLAGGATYVQYF. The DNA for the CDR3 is TGTGCCAGCAGCTTAGCGGGCGGGGCAACCTACGTGCAGTACTTC. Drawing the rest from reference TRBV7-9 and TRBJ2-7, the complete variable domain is DTGVSQNPRHKITKRGQNVTFRCDPISEHNRLYWYRQTLGQGPEFLTYFQNEAQLEKSRLLSDRFSAERPKGSFSTLEIQRTEQGDSAMYLCASSLAGGATYVQYFGPGTRLTVT.

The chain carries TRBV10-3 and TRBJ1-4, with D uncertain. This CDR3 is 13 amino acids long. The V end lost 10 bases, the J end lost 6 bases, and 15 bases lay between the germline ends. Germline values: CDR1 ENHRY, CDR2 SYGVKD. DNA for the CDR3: TGTGCCACCAGACATGGAGTGGATGAAAAACTGTTTTTT. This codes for CATRHGVDEKLFF.

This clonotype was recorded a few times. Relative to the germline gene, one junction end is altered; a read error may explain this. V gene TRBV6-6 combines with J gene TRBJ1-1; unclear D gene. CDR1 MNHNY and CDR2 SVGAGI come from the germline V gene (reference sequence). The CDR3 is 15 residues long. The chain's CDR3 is CTSSIPSARDTEAFF. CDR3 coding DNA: TGTACCAGCAGTATTCCGTCGGCGCGAGACACTGAAGCTTTCTTT.

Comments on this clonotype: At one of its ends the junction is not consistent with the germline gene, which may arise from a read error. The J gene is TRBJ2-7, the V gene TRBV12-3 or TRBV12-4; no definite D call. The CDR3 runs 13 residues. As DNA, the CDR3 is TGTACCAGCAGTTTAGTGGACCTTGGCGAGCAGTACTTC. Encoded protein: CTSSLVDLGEQYF.

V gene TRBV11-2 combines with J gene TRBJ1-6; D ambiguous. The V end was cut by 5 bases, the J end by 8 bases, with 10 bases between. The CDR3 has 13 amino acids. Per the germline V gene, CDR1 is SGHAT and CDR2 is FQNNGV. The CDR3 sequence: CASSPYKDSPLHF. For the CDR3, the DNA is TGTGCCAGCAGCCCTTACAAGGATTCACCCCTCCACTTT.

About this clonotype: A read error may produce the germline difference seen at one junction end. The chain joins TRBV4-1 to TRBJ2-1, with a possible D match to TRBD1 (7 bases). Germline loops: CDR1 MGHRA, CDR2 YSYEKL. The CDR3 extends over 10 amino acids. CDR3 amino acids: CAGSAGQRFF. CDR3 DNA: TGCGCCGGCAGCGCGGGACAGCGGTTCTTC.

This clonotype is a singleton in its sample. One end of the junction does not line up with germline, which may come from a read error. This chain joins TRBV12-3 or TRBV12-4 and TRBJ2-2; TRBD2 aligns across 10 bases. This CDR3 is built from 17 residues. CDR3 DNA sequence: TGTACCAGCAGTTTCCGGGGTAGCGGGAGGAACACCGGGGAGCTGTATTTT. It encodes CTSSFRGSGRNTGELYF.

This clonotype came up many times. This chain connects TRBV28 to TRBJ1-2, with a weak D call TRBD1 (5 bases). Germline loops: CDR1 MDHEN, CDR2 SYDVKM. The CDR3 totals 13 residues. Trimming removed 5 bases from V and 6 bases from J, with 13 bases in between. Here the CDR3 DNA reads TGTGCCAGCAGTGAGGCCCAGGGAAATGGCTACACCTTC. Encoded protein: CASSEAQGNGYTF.

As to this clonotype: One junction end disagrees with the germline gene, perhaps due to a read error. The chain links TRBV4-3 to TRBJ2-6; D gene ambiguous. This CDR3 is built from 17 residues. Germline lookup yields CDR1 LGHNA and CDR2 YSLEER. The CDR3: CTSSQDGFRSGVNILTF. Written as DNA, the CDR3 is TGCACCAGCAGCCAAGATGGGTTCCGCTCTGGGGTCAACATCCTGACTTTC.

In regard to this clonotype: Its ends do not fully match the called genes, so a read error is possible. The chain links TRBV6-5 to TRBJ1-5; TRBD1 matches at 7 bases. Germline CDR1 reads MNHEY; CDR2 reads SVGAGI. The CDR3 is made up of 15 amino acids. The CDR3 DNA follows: TGTGCCAGCAGTCGACAGGGTGGAAAAGGTCAGCCCCAGGGTTTT. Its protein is CASSRQGGKGQPQGF.

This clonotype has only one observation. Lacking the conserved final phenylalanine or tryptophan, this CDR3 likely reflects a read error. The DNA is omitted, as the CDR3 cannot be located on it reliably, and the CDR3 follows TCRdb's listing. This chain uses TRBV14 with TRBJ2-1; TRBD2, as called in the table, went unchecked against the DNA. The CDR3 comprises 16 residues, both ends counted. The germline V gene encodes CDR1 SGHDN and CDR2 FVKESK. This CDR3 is CASSAVAGRVNNELFI.

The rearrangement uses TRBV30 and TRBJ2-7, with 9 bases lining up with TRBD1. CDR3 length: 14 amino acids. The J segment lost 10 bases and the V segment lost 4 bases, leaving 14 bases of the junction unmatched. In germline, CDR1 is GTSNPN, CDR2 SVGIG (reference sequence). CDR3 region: CAWNSLDRGSEQYF. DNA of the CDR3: TGTGCCTGGAATTCCCTGGACAGGGGCTCCGAACAGTACTTC.

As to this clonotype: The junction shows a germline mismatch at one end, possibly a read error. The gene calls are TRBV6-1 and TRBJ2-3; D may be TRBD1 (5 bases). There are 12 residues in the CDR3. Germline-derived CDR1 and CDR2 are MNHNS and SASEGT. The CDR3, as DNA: TGTGACAGCAGCGCCACAGGATTTACGCAGTATTTT. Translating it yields CDSSATGFTQYF.

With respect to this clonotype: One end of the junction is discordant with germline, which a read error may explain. DNA for the CDR3: TGCAGTGCTAGGGGGAATGGACAGTACAATGAGAAGTTCTTC. It specifies CSARGNGQYNEKFF. This rearrangement joins TRBV20-1 to TRBJ2-1; a weak D match, TRBD1 (6 bases). Germline V gene data show CDR1 as DFQATT and CDR2 as SNEGSKA (reference sequence). The CDR3 contains 14 residues.

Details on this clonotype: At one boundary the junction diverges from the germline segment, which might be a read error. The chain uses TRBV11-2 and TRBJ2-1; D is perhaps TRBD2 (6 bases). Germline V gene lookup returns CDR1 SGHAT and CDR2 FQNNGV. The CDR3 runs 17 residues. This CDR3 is CASGLDRGGKFYNEQFF. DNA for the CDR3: TGTGCCAGCGGCTTAGATAGGGGCGGGAAGTTCTACAATGAGCAGTTTTTC.

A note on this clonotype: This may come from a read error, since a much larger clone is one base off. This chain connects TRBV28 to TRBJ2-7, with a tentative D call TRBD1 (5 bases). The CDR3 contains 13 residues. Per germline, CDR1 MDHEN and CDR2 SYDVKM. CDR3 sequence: CASVQGIPYERYF. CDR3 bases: TGTGCCAGCGTCCAGGGAATCCCCTACGAGCGGTACTTC. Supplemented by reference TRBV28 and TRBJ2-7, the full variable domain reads DVKVTQSSRYLVKRTGEKVFLECVQDMDHENMFWYRQDPGLGLRLIYFSYDVKMKEKGDIPEGYSVSREKKERFSLILESASTNQTSMYLCASVQGIPYERYFGPGTRLTVT.

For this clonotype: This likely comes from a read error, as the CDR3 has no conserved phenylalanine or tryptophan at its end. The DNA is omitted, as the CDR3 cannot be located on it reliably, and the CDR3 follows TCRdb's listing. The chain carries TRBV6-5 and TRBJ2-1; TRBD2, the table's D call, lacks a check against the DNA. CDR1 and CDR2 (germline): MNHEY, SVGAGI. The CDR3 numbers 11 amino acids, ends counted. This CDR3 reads CASRSGGEHFL.

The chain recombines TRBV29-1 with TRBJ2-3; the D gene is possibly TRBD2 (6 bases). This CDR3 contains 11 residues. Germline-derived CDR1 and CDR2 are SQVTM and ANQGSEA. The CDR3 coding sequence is TGCAACGCGGGAAAGACAGATATGCACTATTTT. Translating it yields CNAGKTDMHYF.

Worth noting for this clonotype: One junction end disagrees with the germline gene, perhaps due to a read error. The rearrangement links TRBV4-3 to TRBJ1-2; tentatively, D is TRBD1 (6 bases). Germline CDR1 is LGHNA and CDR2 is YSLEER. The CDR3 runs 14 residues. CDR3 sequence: CANSQDSGLGGYTF. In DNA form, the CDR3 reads TGCGCCAACAGCCAAGATTCAGGCTTGGGGGGCTATACCTTC.

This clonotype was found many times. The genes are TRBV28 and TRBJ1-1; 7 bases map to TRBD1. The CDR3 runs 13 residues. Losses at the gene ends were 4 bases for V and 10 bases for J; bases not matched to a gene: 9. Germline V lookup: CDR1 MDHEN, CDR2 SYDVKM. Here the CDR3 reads CASSSPATGAAFF. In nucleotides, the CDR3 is TGTGCCAGCAGTTCACCGGCTACAGGGGCAGCTTTCTTT.

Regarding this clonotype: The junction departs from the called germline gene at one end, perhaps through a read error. The CDR3: CAGSQDSGRADTQYF. DNA for the CDR3: TGTGCCGGCAGCCAAGATAGCGGGAGGGCAGATACGCAGTATTTT. The gene calls are TRBV4-2 and TRBJ2-3, with 11 bases matching TRBD2. Germline V lookup: CDR1 LGHNA, CDR2 YNFKEQ. The CDR3 consists of 15 residues.

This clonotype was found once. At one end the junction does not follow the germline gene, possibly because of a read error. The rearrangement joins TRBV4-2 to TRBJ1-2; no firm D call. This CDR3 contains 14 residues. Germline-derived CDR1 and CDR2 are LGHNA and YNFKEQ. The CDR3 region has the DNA TGTGCCAGCGGCCAAGATAGGAGAGCGAATGGCTACACCTTC. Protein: CASGQDRRANGYTF.